The TCR beta chain under discussion was sequenced for a study of blood T cell repertoires in COVID-19 (dated by TCRdb to the early 2020s). About the investigation overall: Samples from collaborators originated in the United States, Italy and Spain and spanned both the acute and convalescent phases of COVID-19. The material from the prospective study consisted of cDNA or gDNA derived from T cells, B-cell-depleted T cells, or PBMCs. Deeply sampled blood TCRbeta repertoires from subjects exposed to, actively infected with, or recovered from COVID-19 were included in the dataset. Sample metadata almost always included a de-identified subject ID, COVID-19 status, age in years and sex. The repertoires were released in a freely available public database meant as a resource for research on the immune response to SARS-CoV-2. Where HLA class I and class II types were available, the types were taken from metadata supplied by the sample provider, not from assay-based typing. Samples were obtained from the ongoing ImmuneRACE study (first 160 participants) and from some 1,300 subjects provided by 6 global collaborators. Results and caveats for the whole study, not just this receptor: Clinical and demographic metadata were provided uncurated, with the amount varying by source and participant.

This clone was seen once. Its recognized antigen is unknown. Per-nucleotide qualities are absent, and no much larger clonotype sits a single base away. Trimmed from V: 6 bases; trimmed from J: 7 bases; junction bases lacking a gene match: 13. Measured from the cysteine to the phenylalanine, the CDR3 is 15 residues long. The sequence is cut down to CDR3 DNA, 45 bases in frame from base 1. The germline V gene (reference sequence) provides CDR1 MNHEY and CDR2 SMNVEV. TCRbeta CDR3 regions were amplified from genomic DNA by means of the immunoSEQ Assay, a bias-controlled multiplex PCR. The authors' pipeline ran thus. The number of nucleated cells in each sample was estimated by amplification of reference gene primers within the assay. Sequence reads were collapsed and filtered to measure the absolute abundance of every unique TCRbeta CDR3 rearrangement. For each sample, productive Simpson clonality was calculated by taking the square root of Simpson's diversity index across productive rearrangements. TCRdb obtained this table from immuneACCESS and retained in-frame rearrangements with V and J assigned. These tables miss some clones; where compared with another copy, unresolved V genes account for less than half of the shortfall, and the remainder is unexplained. V, J and clone size were drawn from that table, and D and trimming were deduced from the DNA. For this sample the table gives 160,000 or so clones, of which 80% to 90% were detected only once. The ten largest clonotypes hold less than 20% of the sample.

Each collaborating institution followed its own protocols to collect whole blood in K2EDTA tubes. Collaborator samples were shipped for TCRbeta analysis as frozen whole blood, isolated PBMCs, or DNA extracted from either sample type. This receptor was obtained from a woman of 80 years or more with acute or convalescent COVID-19. The sample taken for sequencing was peripheral blood. The rearranged segments are TRBV27 and TRBJ1-2; 8 bases in between match TRBD1. The sequence in DNA is TGTGCCAGCAGCCAAGGCTGGACAGGGAAATTTGGCTACACCTTC. The encoded protein is CASSQGWTGKFGYTF.